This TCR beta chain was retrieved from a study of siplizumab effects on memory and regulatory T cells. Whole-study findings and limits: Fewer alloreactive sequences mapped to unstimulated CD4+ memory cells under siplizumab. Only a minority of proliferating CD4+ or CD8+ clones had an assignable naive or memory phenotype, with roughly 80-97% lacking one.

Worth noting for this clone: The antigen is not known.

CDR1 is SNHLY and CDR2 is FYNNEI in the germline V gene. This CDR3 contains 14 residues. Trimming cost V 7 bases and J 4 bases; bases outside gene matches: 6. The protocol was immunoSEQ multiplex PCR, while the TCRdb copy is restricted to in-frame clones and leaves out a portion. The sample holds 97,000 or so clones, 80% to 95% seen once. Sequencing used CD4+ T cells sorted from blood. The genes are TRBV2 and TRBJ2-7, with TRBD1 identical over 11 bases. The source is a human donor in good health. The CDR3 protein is CASNSGQGAYEQYF. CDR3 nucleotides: TGTGCCAGCAATTCCGGACAGGGGGCATACGAGCAGTACTTC.